The rows below give T cell receptor beta chains drawn from one sample of a study of CD8 T cells in ankylosing spondylitis. TCRdb redid the calling of the 5' RACE reads with MiXCR, one entry per CDR3 protein. The table includes about 800,000 distinct CDR3 sequences, 12% detected once. Sequencing was carried out using blood, either unsorted or a sorted T cell fraction (not recorded which). The receptors come from a male donor with ankylosing spondylitis. Both conserved end residues are trimmed from each CDR3.

V gene: TRBV2; J gene: TRBJ2-1; CDR3 protein: ASSRPNEQF
V gene: TRBV14; J gene: TRBJ2-5; CDR3 protein: ASSQDPWGTQY
V gene: TRBV5-1; J gene: TRBJ2-7; CDR3 protein: ASSLDLAEQY
V gene: TRBV20-1; J gene: TRBJ2-7; CDR3 protein: SASRRSYEQY
V gene: TRBV20-1; J gene: TRBJ1-6; CDR3 protein: SASGSTVPLH
V gene: TRBV29-1; J gene: TRBJ2-7; CDR3 protein: SVLLGSYEQY
V gene: TRBV28; J gene: TRBJ1-1; CDR3 protein: ASSLYGGYTEAF
V gene: TRBV10-3; J gene: TRBJ2-5; CDR3 protein: AISESRVVGSPETQY
V gene: TRBV29-1; J gene: TRBJ2-5; CDR3 protein: SVGTGRETQY
V gene: TRBV20-1; J gene: TRBJ1-6; CDR3 protein: SARIPGETYNSPLH
V gene: TRBV7-6; J gene: TRBJ1-1; CDR3 protein: ASSLEGQAWTEAF
V gene: TRBV11-2; J gene: TRBJ2-2; CDR3 protein: ASSQERAGELF
V gene: TRBV5-6; J gene: TRBJ2-3; CDR3 protein: ASSFGRTSTDTQY
V gene: TRBV5-5; J gene: TRBJ2-5; CDR3 protein: ASSLLGRAETQY
V gene: TRBV10-3; J gene: TRBJ2-2; CDR3 protein: AISDGFGELF
V gene: TRBV29-1; J gene: TRBJ2-5; CDR3 protein: SVAGTGGETQY
V gene: TRBV20-1; J gene: TRBJ2-3; CDR3 protein: SARDLDGTDTQY
V gene: TRBV7-2; J gene: TRBJ2-3; CDR3 protein: ASSTRLAGATDTQY
V gene: TRBV7-2; J gene: TRBJ2-7; CDR3 protein: ASSLEGGTGLREQY
V gene: TRBV25-1; J gene: TRBJ2-3; CDR3 protein: ASSEWRGGPGDTQY
V gene: TRBV6-1; J gene: TRBJ2-1; CDR3 protein: ASRPPGAPYHPPF
V gene: TRBV5-1; J gene: TRBJ2-1; CDR3 protein: ASSLGQREGQYEQF
V gene: TRBV5-1; J gene: TRBJ2-1; CDR3 protein: ASSLVGREESYNEQF
V gene: TRBV5-5; J gene: TRBJ2-7; CDR3 protein: ASSGLAGVVYEQY
V gene: TRBV7-2; J gene: TRBJ2-7; CDR3 protein: ASSGLVTVGEQY
V gene: TRBV7-2; J gene: TRBJ2-7; CDR3 protein: ASSLGADISSYEQY
V gene: TRBV6-2/TRBV6-3; J gene: TRBJ1-2; CDR3 protein: ASMGTARSGYT
V gene: TRBV5-1; J gene: TRBJ2-5; CDR3 protein: ASSSGQGGETQY
V gene: TRBV11-2; J gene: TRBJ2-1; CDR3 protein: ASSFRVSAYNEQF
V gene: TRBV4-3; J gene: TRBJ2-2; CDR3 protein: ASSRRWDRGPGELF